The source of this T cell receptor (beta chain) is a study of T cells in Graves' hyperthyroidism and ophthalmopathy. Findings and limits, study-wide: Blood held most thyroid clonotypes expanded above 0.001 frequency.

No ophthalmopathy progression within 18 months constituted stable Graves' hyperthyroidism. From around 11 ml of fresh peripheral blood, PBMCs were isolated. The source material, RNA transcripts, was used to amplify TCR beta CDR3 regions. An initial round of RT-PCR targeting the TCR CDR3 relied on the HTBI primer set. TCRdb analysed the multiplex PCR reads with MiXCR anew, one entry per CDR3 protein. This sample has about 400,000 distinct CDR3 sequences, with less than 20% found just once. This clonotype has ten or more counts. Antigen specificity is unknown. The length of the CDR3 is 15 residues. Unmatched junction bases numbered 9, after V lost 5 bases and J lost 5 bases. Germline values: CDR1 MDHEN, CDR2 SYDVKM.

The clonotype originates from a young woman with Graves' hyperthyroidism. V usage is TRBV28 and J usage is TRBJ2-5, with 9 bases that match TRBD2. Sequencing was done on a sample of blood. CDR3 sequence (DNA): TGTGCCAGCAGTGCGGGAGCGGGAGGTGGGGAGACCCAGTACTTC. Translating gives CASSAGAGGGETQYF. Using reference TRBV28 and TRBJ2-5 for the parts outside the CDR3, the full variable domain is DVKVTQSSRYLVKRTGEKVFLECVQDMDHENMFWYRQDPGLGLRLIYFSYDVKMKEKGDIPEGYSVSREKKERFSLILESASTNQTSMYLCASSAGAGGGETQYFGPGTRLLVL.